The rows below give T cell receptor beta chains drawn from one sample of a study of vaccination effects on CD4 cells after COVID-19. The repertoire was sequenced with immunoSEQ multiplex PCR; TCRdb's copy has only in-frame clones and lacks some. The sample yields about 57,000 clones, around 84% seen once. These receptors lack a known antigen. The specimen comprised CD4+ T cells from PBMCs cultured without peptide, sampled after COVID-19 vaccination. The receptors stem from a human donor who received a COVID-19 vaccine. Each CDR3 is given with its conserved first and last residue. Fields, in order: D gene, clone size, J gene, V gene, CDR3 DNA, CDR3 protein. The D gene is left open where the match is weak. Clone size appears in some rows only: once, few, many, or a class for an expanded clone.

-	once	TRBJ1-5	TRBV28	TGTGCCAGCAGTACGAGCTGGGAGATCAACGCTTATAGCAATCAGCCCCAGCATTTT	CASSTSWEINAYSNQPQHF
TRBD2	-	TRBJ2-2	TRBV20-1	TGCAGTGCTAGTTCTAGCGGAAACACCGGGGAGCTGTTTTTT	CSASSSGNTGELFF
TRBD1	-	TRBJ1-1	TRBV9	TGTGCCAGCAGCAGGACAGGGCTCCTGAACACTGAAGCTTTCTTT	CASSRTGLLNTEAFF
TRBD2	-	TRBJ2-3	TRBV5-1	TGCGCCAGCAGCTCACTTCTATCTAGCGGGGTGGTCACAGATACGCAGTATTTT	CASSSLLSSGVVTDTQYF
TRBD1	-	TRBJ1-2	TRBV9	TGTGCCAGCAGCGTAGGCTTTTTTCCGGGACAGAAAAACTATGGCTACACCTTC	CASSVGFFPGQKNYGYTF
-	few	TRBJ2-1	TRBV3-1/TRBV3-2	TGTGCCAGCAGCCAAGCCGCCGGGTCGGGGAATGAGCAGTTCTTC	CASSQAAGSGNEQFF
-	-	TRBJ1-6	TRBV5-1	TGCGCCAGCAGCCCTAACCCAGGGGCGCAGAATTCACCCCTCCACTTT	CASSPNPGAQNSPLHF
-	-	TRBJ1-2	TRBV20-1	TGCAGTGCTCTTGGGGGGGGAGGCTACACCTTC	CSALGGGGYTF
TRBD1	-	TRBJ2-1	TRBV19	TGTGCCAGTATGGCGACAGGGGACAATGAGCAGTTCTTC	CASMATGDNEQFF
-	-	TRBJ2-3	TRBV16	TGTGCCAGCAGCCAATACCCCTCCCGGTCAGATACGCAGTATTTT	CASSQYPSRSDTQYF
-	-	TRBJ1-6	TRBV6-1	TGTGCCAGCAGTGCTGACAGCCGTAGCTCCTATAATTCACCCCTCCACTTT	CASSADSRSSYNSPLHF
-	-	TRBJ2-2	TRBV7-3	TGTGCCAGCAGCTTATCCCTTGGCGCCGGGGAGCTGTTTTTT	CASSLSLGAGELFF
TRBD2	-	TRBJ2-3	TRBV7-2	TGTGCCAGCAGCTCCCAAACTAGCGGAGGGGCAGATACGCAGTATTTT	CASSSQTSGGADTQYF
-	-	TRBJ2-1	TRBV19	TGTGCCAGTAGTATTACAGGGGGGGCCTACAATGAGCAGTTCTTC	CASSITGGAYNEQFF
TRBD2	-	TRBJ2-1	TRBV6-6	TGTGCCAGCAGTTACTCGACTAGCGGGGGTCTTGAGCAGTTCTTC	CASSYSTSGGLEQFF
TRBD1	-	TRBJ1-1	TRBV7-8	TGTGCCAGCAGCTCTCGATCAGGGGGCACTGAAGCTTTCTTT	CASSSRSGGTEAFF
TRBD1	-	TRBJ2-2	TRBV3-1/TRBV3-2	TGTGCCAGCAGCTCCAGGGGGAAAAACACCGGGGAGCTGTTTTTT	CASSSRGKNTGELFF
-	-	TRBJ1-1	TRBV6-5	TGTGCCAGCAGCCGAACAGGGAACACTGAAGCTTTCTTT	CASSRTGNTEAFF
TRBD2	-	TRBJ2-5	TRBV7-2	TGTGCCAGCAGATGGACTAGCGGGGGGGCGGGTGAGACCCAGTACTTC	CASRWTSGGAGETQYF
-	few	TRBJ2-4	TRBV6-5	TGTGCCAGCAGTCAGGGGGGAGCCAAAAACATTCAGTACTTC	CASSQGGAKNIQYF
-	-	TRBJ1-5	TRBV16	TGTGCCAGCAGCCAATTAGGGGGGACGTTAAAGCCCCAGCATTTT	CASSQLGGTLKPQHF
-	-	TRBJ2-1	TRBV7-8	TGTGCCAGCAGCTTAGTACCGGGGAGGTCCTACAATGAGCAGTTCTTC	CASSLVPGRSYNEQFF
-	-	TRBJ2-3	TRBV3-1/TRBV3-2	TGTGCCAGCAGCCAAGATCGCGTTCGAGGGGATACGCAGTATTTT	CASSQDRVRGDTQYF
-	-	TRBJ2-1	TRBV15	TGTGCCACCAGCAGAGATGGAACAGGGCACTACAATGAGCAGTTCTTC	CATSRDGTGHYNEQFF
TRBD1	-	TRBJ1-1	TRBV25-1	TGTGCCAGCAGTCCCAGGGGGGGTTTCGGCGGAAATGAAGCTTTCTTT	CASSPRGGFGGNEAFF
TRBD1	few	TRBJ1-2	TRBV19	TGTGCCAGTAGTGTGACAGGGGTGGGCGGCTACACCTTC	CASSVTGVGGYTF
-	-	TRBJ2-7	TRBV19	TGTGCCAGTAGTATCTGGTTCGACAGATTAACCTACGAGCAGTACTTC	CASSIWFDRLTYEQYF
-	-	TRBJ2-1	TRBV5-4	TGTGCCAGCAGCCTCGGAGGGGCTTCCTACAATGAGCAGTTCTTC	CASSLGGASYNEQFF
-	once	TRBJ2-7	TRBV9	TGTGCCAGCAGCGTAGATACCGGCCCCTACGAGCAGTACTTC	CASSVDTGPYEQYF
-	-	TRBJ1-2	TRBV25-1	TGTGCCAGCAGTTTCAGATACTATGGCTACACCTTC	CASSFRYYGYTF
-	-	TRBJ1-1	TRBV18	TGTGCCAGCTCAGCGAACAGGGACACTGAAGCTTTCTTT	CASSANRDTEAFF
TRBD2	-	TRBJ2-1	TRBV18	TGTGCCAGCTCACCACAGCGGGAGGCCTACAATGAGCAGTTCTTC	CASSPQREAYNEQFF
-	-	TRBJ2-1	TRBV2	TGTGCCAGCACTACTTACAACAATGAGCAGTTCTTC	CASTTYNNEQFF
TRBD1	-	TRBJ1-2	TRBV11-2	TGTGCCAGCAGCTTTGGACAGGTGTTTAGAGGCTACACCTTC	CASSFGQVFRGYTF
-	-	TRBJ1-4	TRBV28	TGTGCCAGCGGATCTAATGAAAAACTGTTTTTT	CASGSNEKLFF
-	-	TRBJ1-1	TRBV29-1	TGCAGCGTTGAAAACAGGCAGGCGAACACTGAAGCTTTCTTT	CSVENRQANTEAFF
TRBD1	-	TRBJ1-5	TRBV19	TGTGCCAGTAGAAAGGACAGGGGCCGCACGATCGGCAATCAGCCCCAGCATTTT	CASRKDRGRTIGNQPQHF
-	-	TRBJ1-3	TRBV18	TGTGCCAGCTCACCGCAGTCTCTCGGGGCTGGAAACACCATATATTTT	CASSPQSLGAGNTIYF
-	-	TRBJ1-3	TRBV7-2	TGTGCCAGCAGCCGGAGACTACGAAACACCATATATTTT	CASSRRLRNTIYF
-	-	TRBJ1-4	TRBV20-1	TGCAGTGCTAGTACTAGGGTGCTTAGCGAAAAACTGTTTTTT	CSASTRVLSEKLFF
-	-	TRBJ2-1	TRBV1	TGCACCAGCAGCCGGAGCGGGAGGTGCCCCTACAATGAGCAGTTCTTC	CTSSRSGRCPYNEQFF
TRBD1	-	TRBJ1-1	TRBV6-1	TGTGCCAGCAGTGAAGTGAGGGGGCAGAAGCGAATGAACACTGAAGCTTTCTTT	CASSEVRGQKRMNTEAFF
-	-	TRBJ2-5	TRBV7-8	TGTGCCAGCAGCTTAGCGAGAAGTGGGCGGACGATCGGCCAAGAGACCCAGTACTTC	CASSLARSGRTIGQETQYF
-	-	TRBJ1-2	TRBV30	TGTGCCTGGAGTGTACAGAACTATGGCTACACCTTC	CAWSVQNYGYTF
-	-	TRBJ1-2	TRBV6-5	TGTGCCAGCAGTTACGCACAGGGCTATGGCTACACCTTC	CASSYAQGYGYTF
-	-	TRBJ2-3	TRBV9	TGTGCCAGCAGCGTGAACAGGATCACAGATACGCAGTATTTT	CASSVNRITDTQYF
-	-	TRBJ1-5	TRBV30	TGTGCCTGGAGTGTACGATGGAATCAGCCCCAGCATTTT	CAWSVRWNQPQHF
TRBD1	-	TRBJ2-1	TRBV5-6	TGTGCCAGCATGGGACAGGGGAGATCTATTAGCGGTAATGAGCAGTTCTTC	CASMGQGRSISGNEQFF
TRBD1	-	TRBJ1-1	TRBV5-1	TGCGCCAGCAGGCGGACAGGGAACACTGAAGCTTTCTTT	CASRRTGNTEAFF
-	-	TRBJ1-1	TRBV6-5	TGTGCCAGCAGCAGGAGGCAGGGGCGGACTGAAGCTTTCTTT	CASSRRQGRTEAFF
-	-	TRBJ2-1	TRBV6-5	TGTGCCAGCAGTTATAGAATACAAGGGGGGGAGCAGTTCTTC	CASSYRIQGGEQFF
-	-	TRBJ2-3	TRBV12-3/TRBV12-4	TGTGCCACCGGGCGGGGGCCGGGGGCGCAGTATTTT	CATGRGPGAQYF
-	-	TRBJ1-6	TRBV7-2	TGTGCCAGCAGCTTACTATATGGGGGATATAATTCACCCCTCCACTTT	CASSLLYGGYNSPLHF
-	-	TRBJ1-2	TRBV9	TGTGCCAGCAGCGTAACGCAGGGAAAGGGCTACACCTTC	CASSVTQGKGYTF
-	-	TRBJ2-7	TRBV9	TGTGCCAGCAGCGTAGAGAGCGGGCCTCCCTACGAGCAGTACTTC	CASSVESGPPYEQYF
TRBD2	-	TRBJ2-1	TRBV3-1/TRBV3-2	TGTGCCAGCAGCCGGGGAGGGCTTTGGGGCAATGAGCAGTTCTTC	CASSRGGLWGNEQFF